This entry describes one T cell receptor beta chain. Original methodology: Amplifying reference gene primers gave estimates of nucleated cell counts. TCRdb's table, derived via immunoSEQ multiplex PCR, lists solely in-frame clones and lacks some. The V and J calls and clone size were taken over from that table, and D and trimming were inferred from the DNA. The repertoire includes 35,000 to 45,000 clones, approximately 91% of them detected once, and around 2.4% sits in the top ten. The CDR3 loop spans 12 amino acids. Trimming stripped 9 bases from V and 4 bases from J, with 11 bases between. The sample is drawn from a study of blood T cell repertoires in COVID-19. On the study more broadly: The cDNA or gDNA used as material had been derived from T cells, B-cell-depleted T cells, or PBMCs.

The source material was peripheral blood. This chain uses TRBV12-3 or TRBV12-4 with TRBJ2-3; D is undetermined. This TCR came from a human donor in a cohort sampled during active COVID-19. The CDR3, as DNA: TGTGCCAGTCTCCGTGAGGCAGATACGCAGTATTTT. Translating it yields CASLREADTQYF.